Given below is one TCR beta chain in context. No antigen is known for it. Base-call qualities are not available, and no considerably larger clone is one nucleotide away. These data are taken from a study of tumor and adjacent non-tumor tissue in lung cancer (dated by TCRdb to about 2018). At the level of the whole study: Patients with adenocarcinoma (over 11), squamous cell carcinoma (2) and small cell lung cancer (1) were included in the cohort. The approximately 15 enrolled patients, of whom around ten were men and 5 were women, were aged about 30 to 85 years and were diagnosed with TNM stage I to III disease. A total of approximately 130,000,000 productive TCRbeta reads were generated by sequencing, corresponding to an average of approximately 4.3 million reads per sample. The study compared bulk TCRbeta repertoires from lung tumor tissue and matched distant non-tumor lung tissue of some 15 lung cancer patients. TCRbeta CDR3 sequencing was performed on 25 to 35 paired specimens, with one tumor sample and one normal lung sample collected per patient. General study outcomes and caveats: Neither the sequencing platform nor unique molecular identifiers are mentioned in the methods. Significantly higher TCR diversity (inverse Simpson) was observed in tumor tissue than in normal lung tissue (around 450 vs 150, P = 0.0075, Mann-Whitney U test). The top 100 clones made up a significantly larger cumulative share of the repertoire in normal lung than in tumor tissue. Significantly higher TCR diversity was found in younger patients, and higher tumor TCR diversity was associated with shorter overall and disease-free survival. Only around 16 patients were in the cohort, and the authors stated that larger samples and more detailed clinical data are needed. Because peripheral blood was not sequenced, blood TCRbeta repertoires in the lung cancer patients of the study were not examined.

RNA was isolated from bulk, unsorted tissue, and RNA quality was assessed with a NanoDrop ND-1000 and an Agilent 2100. The normal lung samples consisted of distant non-tumor tissue collected more than 3 cm from the tumor edge. The donors were newly diagnosed lung cancer patients admitted for thoracic surgery in China from August to November 2014 who had not received prior chemotherapy. Anyone who had undergone radiotherapy or chemotherapy before, or who had another cancer at the same time, was left out of the study. Pieces of surgical tissue measuring about 1-2.1 cm3 were kept in RNAlater solution and stored at -80 degrees C until use. The cysteine opens and the phenylalanine closes a CDR3 of 15 amino acids. Kept here is only the CDR3 DNA, which spans 45 bases and is read in frame from base 1. CDR1 DFQATT and CDR2 SNEGSKA were looked up in the germline V gene (reference sequence). Trimming at the junction amounts to 6 bases on V and 5 bases on J, and the germline ends lie 19 bases apart.

The library was prepared using multiplex PCR. Sequencing used an Illumina HiSeq 2500. Following protocols modified from ARM-PCR, the researchers constructed TCRbeta libraries through three rounds of nested PCR with primers (Table S4). Before sequencing, PCR products of 200-500 bp were excised from the gel and purified with the QIAquick gel extraction kit. The authors processed their data as follows. Reads were cleaned using Trimmomatic, were merged into complete CDR3 sequences using FLASH, and were assigned to V(D)J germline segments using MiTCR. VDJtools was used to compute clonal diversity as the inverse Simpson's index. In-frame sequences without a premature stop codon were defined as productive reads. TCRdb cleaned the public reads at Q25 with fastp, built clones with MiXCR and kept in-frame beta chains. Rows with one shared CDR3 protein collapse into an entry with the most common genes and DNA. TCRdb's processing, not the authors' own work, is the source of the V and J calls. Within this sample are approximately 82,000 distinct CDR3 sequences, with about 80% of them counted one time only. Under 50% of the sample goes to the ten largest clones.

This sequence originates from a man between 65 and 85 years old with non-small cell lung cancer. The sample consisted of distant non-tumor lung tissue. The receptor chain draws on TRBV20-1 and TRBJ2-2; the D call is tentative, TRBD1 or TRBD2, as each matches 5 bases. The DNA sequence follows: TGCAGTGCCCCCGGGACCTCCCCCAAGACCGGGGAGCTGTTTTTT. Its protein reads: CSAPGTSPKTGELFF.